The 3 T cell receptor beta chains in this list originate from one sample, sequenced in a study of T cell responses to AZD1222 COVID-19 vaccine. Clones were read by immunoSEQ multiplex PCR, and TCRdb kept only the in-frame ones, dropping some. The table records 50,000 to 65,000 clones, around 90% of them present only once. Material: peripheral blood, obtained 28 days after the second AZD1222 dose. These receptors came from an adult who received the AZD1222 COVID-19 vaccine.

The rearrangement links TRBV5-6 to TRBJ2-7, with D maybe TRBD1 (5 bases). Germline CDR1 reads SGHDT; CDR2 reads YYEEEE. The CDR3 has 15 amino acids. V dropped 0 bases and J dropped 0 bases, with 10 bases sitting between them. CDR3 residues: CASSLAPGISYEQYF. The DNA for the CDR3 is TGTGCCAGCAGCTTGGCACCAGGGATCTCCTACGAGCAGTACTTC.

The chain recombines TRBV7-9 with TRBJ2-5, with no clear D. The CDR3 totals 14 residues. From germline, CDR1 is SEHNR and CDR2 FQNEAQ (reference sequence). Trimming took off 1 base at V and 2 bases at J, with 8 bases between the two ends. CDR3 residues: CASSLDGVQETQYF. For the CDR3, the DNA is TGTGCCAGCAGCTTAGACGGCGTACAAGAGACCCAGTACTTC. Together with reference TRBV7-9 and TRBJ2-5, the CDR3 gives the full variable domain: DTGVSQNPRHKITKRGQNVTFRCDPISEHNRLYWYRQTLGQGPEFLTYFQNEAQLEKSRLLSDRFSAERPKGSFSTLEIQRTEQGDSAMYLCASSLDGVQETQYFGPGTRLLVL.

The V call is TRBV6-5, the J call TRBJ1-2; no clear D. CDR1 and CDR2 from the germline V gene are MNHEY and SVGAGI. Deletions cut 0 bases from V and 3 bases from J, with 8 bases between. The CDR3 extends over 14 amino acids. The CDR3 sequence: CASSYSWAYYGYTF. CDR3 sequence (DNA): TGTGCCAGCAGTTACTCTTGGGCCTACTATGGCTACACCTTC.